The entry that follows covers one TCR beta chain sequence. These data belong to a study of cytomegalovirus exposure and HLA in healthy donors. PCR amplification relied on 60 Vbeta primers (plus 13 Jbeta primers). The method was immunoSEQ multiplex PCR; TCRdb's version includes in-frame clones alone and lacks a portion of them. In the table there are more than 85,000 clones, roughly 80% of which are singletons. The CDR3 is 16 residues long. Trimming cost V 5 bases and J 0 bases, with 15 bases left between them. CDR1 is SGHDT, CDR2 YYEEEE, per germline. This chain links TRBV5-6 with TRBJ2-4; D might be TRBD2 (6 bases). Source material: PBMCs. This sequence was found in a male donor in good health and CMV-seropositive. CDR3 nucleotides: TGTGCCAGCAGTTGGAGGGCGGAAATAGCCAAAAACATTCAGTACTTC. The encoded protein is CASSWRAEIAKNIQYF.